This T cell receptor beta chain was obtained from a study of blood T cell repertoires in COVID-19 (dated by TCRdb to the early 2020s). A note on the overall study: Collaborator samples came from the United States, Italy and Spain and covered acute and convalescent phases of COVID-19. The prospective study material was composed of cDNA or gDNA derived from T cells, B-cell-depleted T cells, or PBMCs. Deeply sampled blood TCRbeta repertoires from subjects exposed to, actively infected with, or recovered from COVID-19 were included in the dataset. A freely available public database, intended as a resource for researchers studying the immune response to SARS-CoV-2, is where the repertoires were released. Samples came from the ongoing ImmuneRACE study (first 160 participants) plus 1,254 subjects from 6 global collaborators. Sample metadata almost always included a de-identified subject ID, COVID-19 status, age in years and sex. Where available, HLA class I and class II types were obtained from metadata supplied by the sample provider rather than from assay-based typing. Overall study outcomes, separate from this receptor: The amount of clinical and demographic metadata varied by source and participant and was provided uncurated.

Comments on this clone: Which antigen it targets is not known. There are no base qualities to consult, and no much larger clone falls within one base.

Participants in the prospective study were enrolled through a virtual design, were aged about 18 to 90 years, and lived in 24 United States geographic areas. To assign participants to cohorts, the prospective study relied on clinical history that participants themselves reported in a screening survey and a study questionnaire. Exposed participants were defined as having been in contact with someone with a PCR-confirmed or clinician-diagnosed COVID-19 case within 2 weeks of study entry. In the prospective study, whole blood, serum and a nasopharyngeal or oropharyngeal swab were collected from each participant by mobile phlebotomists. Participants in the prospective study had the option to provide additional blood draws and questionnaires over a roughly 2-month period. Blood samples from the prospective study were shipped frozen or at room temperature prior to DNA extraction. The CDR3 goes from the cysteine to the phenylalanine over 15 residues. Only the CDR3 DNA stays, 45 bases, in frame from base 1. Trimming leaves V shorter by 2 bases and J shorter by 2 bases, with the junction holding 5 bases beyond the gene matches. Based on the germline V gene, the CDR1 and CDR2 sequences are KGHSH and LQKENI.

The immunoSEQ Assay, a bias-controlled multiplex PCR, was used to amplify TCRbeta CDR3 regions from genomic DNA. Per the source publication's procedure: The number of nucleated cells in each sample was estimated from the amplification of reference gene primers within the assay. Sequence reads were collapsed and filtered to measure the absolute abundance of every unique TCRbeta CDR3 rearrangement. For each sample, productive Simpson clonality was calculated by taking the square root of Simpson's diversity index across productive rearrangements. Drawn from immuneACCESS, this table holds only the in-frame rearrangements with V and J called that TCRdb kept. Clones are partly lost; checked studies trace under half to an unresolved V gene and leave the rest unexplained. Clone size and the V and J calls come from that table; the DNA yielded D and trimming. The sample yields around 150,000 clones; approximately 80% were counted once. Clones ranked in the top ten supply more than 4.5% of the sample.

The chain uses TRBV18 and TRBJ1-2; TRBD1 agrees with 7 junctional bases. The sample was PBMCs or T cells enriched from blood (not recorded which). The sequence was obtained from a man aged 70 or older who had been exposed to COVID-19. The nucleotides are TGTGCCAGCTCACCAGGGACAGCGCCCAACTATGGCTACACCTTC. This sequence encodes CASSPGTAPNYGYTF.